This T cell receptor beta chain was documented in a study of blood T cell repertoires in COVID-19. Study at large: Whether acute or convalescent, the COVID-19 samples came from the United States, Italy and Spain. PBMCs, B-cell-depleted T cells, or T cells provided the cDNA or gDNA that made up the material.

Source study methods: Estimation of nucleated cell counts was performed using reference gene primer amplification. Profiling relied on immunoSEQ multiplex PCR, and the TCRdb table lists in-frame clones only, not all of them. Clonal size and the V and J genes are those of that table, whereas D and trimming came from the DNA. Here the sample spans 25,000 to 30,000 clones, around nine tenths being singletons. With respect to this clone: Other DNA sequences in this specimen translate into the identical CDR3.

The CDR3 covers 11 residues. V lost 5 bases and J 2 bases, leaving 4 bases between the germline ends. CDR1 is MDHEN, CDR2 SYDVKM, per germline. The chain recombines TRBV28 with TRBJ2-7; no reliable D call. The source material was peripheral blood. The clonotype originates from a human donor in a cohort sampled during active COVID-19. This CDR3 reads CASSSAYEQYF. The DNA for the CDR3 is TGTGCCAGCAGTAGCGCCTACGAGCAGTACTTC.